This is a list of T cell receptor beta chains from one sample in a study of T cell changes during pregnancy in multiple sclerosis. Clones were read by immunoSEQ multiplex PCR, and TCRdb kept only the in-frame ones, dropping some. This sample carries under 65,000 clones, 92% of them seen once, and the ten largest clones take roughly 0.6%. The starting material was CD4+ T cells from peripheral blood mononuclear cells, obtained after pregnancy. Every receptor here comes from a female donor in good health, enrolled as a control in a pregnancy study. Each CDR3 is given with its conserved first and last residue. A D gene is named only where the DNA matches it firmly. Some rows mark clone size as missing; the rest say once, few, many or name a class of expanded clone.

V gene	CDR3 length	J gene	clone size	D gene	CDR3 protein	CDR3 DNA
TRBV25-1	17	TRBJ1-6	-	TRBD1	CASSVRGGQGRPSPLHF	TGTGCCAGCAGTGTGAGAGGAGGACAGGGACGTCCTTCACCCCTCCACTTT
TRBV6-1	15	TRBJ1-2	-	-	CASSEIRQSIYGYTF	TGTGCCAGCAGTGAAATACGACAGAGTATCTATGGCTACACCTTC
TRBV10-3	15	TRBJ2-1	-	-	CAISESRGLGNEQFF	TGTGCCATCAGTGAGTCGCGGGGACTCGGCAATGAGCAGTTCTTC
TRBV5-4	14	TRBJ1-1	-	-	CASSLVSGDTEAFF	TGTGCCAGCAGCTTGGTTTCGGGGGATACTGAAGCTTTCTTT
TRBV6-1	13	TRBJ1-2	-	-	CASSDHRSYGYTF	TGTGCCAGCAGTGATCACAGGTCCTATGGCTACACCTTC
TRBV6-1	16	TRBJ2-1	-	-	CASSELTGDPYNEQFF	TGTGCCAGCAGTGAATTAACCGGGGATCCCTACAATGAGCAGTTCTTC
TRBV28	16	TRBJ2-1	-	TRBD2	CASSGATGGTYNEQFF	TGTGCCAGCAGTGGGGCTACGGGGGGAACCTACAATGAGCAGTTCTTC
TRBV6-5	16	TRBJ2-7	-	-	CASSYGWAAVSYEQYF	TGTGCCAGCAGTTACGGTTGGGCAGCGGTCTCCTACGAGCAGTACTTC
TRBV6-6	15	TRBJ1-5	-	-	CASSYEGLRNQPQHF	TGTGCCAGCAGTTACGAGGGTTTACGCAATCAGCCCCAGCATTTT
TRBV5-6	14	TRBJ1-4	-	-	CASSAGSTNEKLFF	TGTGCCAGCAGCGCAGGGTCAACTAATGAAAAACTGTTTTTT
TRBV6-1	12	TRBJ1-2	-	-	CASSEGSYGYTF	TGTGCCAGCAGTGAAGGCAGCTATGGCTACACCTTC
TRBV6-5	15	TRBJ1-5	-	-	CASSYDGGAYQPQHF	TGTGCCAGCAGTTACGATGGGGGCGCGTATCAGCCCCAGCATTTT
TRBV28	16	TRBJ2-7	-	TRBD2	CASSSAPGLAIYEQYF	TGTGCCAGCAGTTCGGCTCCGGGACTAGCAATCTACGAGCAGTACTTC
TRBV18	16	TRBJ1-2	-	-	CASSPRTGSPGGGYTF	TGTGCCAGCTCACCACGCACAGGCTCCCCGGGAGGGGGCTACACCTTC
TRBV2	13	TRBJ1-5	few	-	CASSAGTNQPQHF	TGTGCCAGCAGTGCCGGGACTAATCAGCCCCAGCATTTT
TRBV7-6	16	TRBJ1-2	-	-	CASSGPYGRAKRGYTF	TGTGCCAGCAGCGGTCCGTATGGCAGGGCCAAGAGGGGCTACACCTTC
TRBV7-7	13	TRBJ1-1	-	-	CASSLGEGMEAFF	TGTGCTAGCAGCTTGGGGGAGGGAATGGAAGCTTTCTTT
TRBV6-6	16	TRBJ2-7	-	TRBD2	CASSSPLAGVSYEQYF	TGTGCCAGCAGTTCCCCCTTGGCGGGGGTTTCCTACGAGCAGTACTTC
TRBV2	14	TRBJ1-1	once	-	CASSEGGQNTEAFF	TGTGCCAGCAGTGAAGGAGGACAGAACACTGAAGCTTTCTTT
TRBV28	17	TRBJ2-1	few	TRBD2	CASSLLASSGSSNEQFF	TGTGCCAGCAGTTTACTGGCTTCTAGCGGGAGTTCCAATGAGCAGTTCTTC
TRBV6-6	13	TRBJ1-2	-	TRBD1	CASSRDRVYGYTF	TGTGCCAGCAGCCGCGACAGGGTCTATGGCTACACCTTC
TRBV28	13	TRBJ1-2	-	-	CASSRNTGQGYTF	TGTGCCAGCAGCCGAAATACAGGGCAAGGCTACACCTTC
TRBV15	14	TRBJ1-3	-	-	CATSSVTPGYTIYF	TGTGCCACCAGCAGCGTTACTCCAGGATACACCATATATTTT
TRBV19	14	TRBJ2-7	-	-	CASNPTGRGYEQYF	TGTGCCAGTAACCCCACGGGAAGAGGCTACGAGCAGTACTTC
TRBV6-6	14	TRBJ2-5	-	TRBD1	CASSQTAHRGEQYF	TGTGCCAGCAGCCAAACGGCTCACAGGGGGGAGCAGTACTTC
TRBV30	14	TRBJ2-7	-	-	CAWRAGRSSYEQYF	TGTGCCTGGAGGGCAGGGAGGAGCTCCTACGAGCAGTACTTC
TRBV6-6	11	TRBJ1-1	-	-	CASSYGGEAFF	TGTGCCAGCAGTTACGGGGGGGAAGCTTTCTTT
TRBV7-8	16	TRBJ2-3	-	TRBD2	CASSWGLAGGSDTQYF	TGTGCCAGCAGCTGGGGACTAGCGGGAGGATCAGATACGCAGTATTTT
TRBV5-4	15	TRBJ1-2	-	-	CASSLDDRNYGGYTF	TGTGCCAGCAGCTTGGACGATAGGAACTACGGGGGCTACACCTTC
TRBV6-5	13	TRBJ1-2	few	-	CASRLGTFYGYTF	TGTGCCAGCAGACTTGGGACTTTCTATGGCTACACCTTC
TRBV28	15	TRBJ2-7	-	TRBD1	CASSYTGTGAYEQYF	TGTGCCAGCAGTTATACCGGGACAGGGGCCTACGAGCAGTACTTC
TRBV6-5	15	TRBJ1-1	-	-	CASSYGRGLNTEAFF	TGTGCCAGCAGTTACGGTAGGGGGTTGAACACTGAAGCTTTCTTT
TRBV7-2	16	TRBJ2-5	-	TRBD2	CASSLFASGRQETQYF	TGTGCCAGCAGCTTATTTGCTAGCGGGAGACAAGAGACCCAGTACTTC
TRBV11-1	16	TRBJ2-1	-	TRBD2	CASSPRTRLNSNEQFF	TGTGCCAGCAGCCCCCGGACTAGATTAAACTCCAATGAGCAGTTCTTC
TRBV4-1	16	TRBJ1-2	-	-	CASSQGTLGQAYGYTF	TGCGCCAGCAGCCAAGGAACCCTGGGGCAGGCTTATGGCTACACCTTC
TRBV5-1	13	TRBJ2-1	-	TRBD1	CASKYRTGDEQFF	TGCGCCAGCAAATACCGAACAGGGGATGAGCAGTTCTTC
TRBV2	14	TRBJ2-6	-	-	CASKFSSGANVLTF	TGTGCCAGCAAATTTAGCTCTGGGGCCAACGTCCTGACTTTC
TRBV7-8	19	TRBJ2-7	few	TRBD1	CASSLAYTGTGILSYEQYF	TGTGCCAGCAGCTTAGCGTATACCGGGACAGGGATTCTCTCCTACGAGCAGTACTTC
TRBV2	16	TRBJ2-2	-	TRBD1	CASSQEGGANTGELFF	TGTGCCAGCAGCCAGGAAGGGGGCGCAAACACCGGGGAGCTGTTTTTT
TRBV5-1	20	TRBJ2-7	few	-	CASSLERQGALVLAGEEQYF	TGCGCCAGCAGCTTGGAACGACAGGGGGCGCTAGTCCTAGCGGGAGAAGAGCAGTACTTC
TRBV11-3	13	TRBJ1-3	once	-	CASSASSGNTIYF	TGTGCCAGCAGCGCGTCCTCTGGAAACACCATATATTTT
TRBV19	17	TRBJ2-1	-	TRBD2	CASSPHKSGSPYNEQFF	TGTGCCAGTAGTCCCCATAAGAGCGGGAGTCCATACAATGAGCAGTTCTTC
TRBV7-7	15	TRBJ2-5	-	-	CASSPTPGGQETQYF	TGTGCTAGCAGCCCTACCCCCGGGGGCCAAGAGACCCAGTACTTC
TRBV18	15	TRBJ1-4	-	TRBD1	CASSRDRGPNEKLFF	TGTGCCAGCTCAAGGGACAGGGGGCCGAATGAAAAACTGTTTTTT
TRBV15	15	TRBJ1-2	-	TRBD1	CATSRGGTELYGYTF	TGTGCCACCAGCAGAGGGGGGACAGAGCTTTATGGCTACACCTTC
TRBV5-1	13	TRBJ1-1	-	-	CASSPGGEAEAFF	TGCGCCAGCAGCCCGGGGGGGGAAGCTGAAGCTTTCTTT
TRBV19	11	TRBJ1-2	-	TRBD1	CASRRQGSYTF	TGTGCCAGTAGACGACAGGGTAGCTACACCTTC
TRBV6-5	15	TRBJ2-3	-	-	CASSYGAEHTDTQYF	TGTGCCAGCAGTTACGGGGCGGAGCATACAGATACGCAGTATTTT